Below are 17 T cell receptor beta chains sequenced from a single sample in a study of shared clonotypes between healthy human individuals. The data were produced by immunoSEQ multiplex PCR, yet TCRdb's version contains in-frame clones alone and is incomplete. The sample holds some 680,000 clones; approximately 73% are singletons and the top ten take around 2%. Material: memory CD4+ T cells sorted from blood. Described subset: CD45RA-negative fraction. Every receptor here comes from a woman aged 25 to 45 in good health.

In its sample, this clone was seen a few times. V is TRBV7-8 and J is TRBJ2-1; D gene uncertain. The ends were cut back, 3 bases at V and 3 bases at J, with 6 bases in the middle. The CDR3 is 13 residues long. The V gene's germline CDR1 is SGHVS and CDR2 FQNEAQ. CDR3 loop: CASSFDDYNEQFF. DNA of the CDR3: TGTGCCAGCAGCTTCGACGACTACAATGAGCAGTTCTTC. Full variable domain (rest looked up from reference TRBV7-8 and TRBJ2-1): GAGVSQSPRYKVAKRGQDVALRCDPISGHVSLFWYQQALGQGPEFLTYFQNEAQLDKSGLPSDRFFAERPEGSVSTLKIQRTQQEDSAVYLCASSFDDYNEQFFGPGTRLTVL.

J is TRBJ2-5 and V is TRBV6-4, with D possibly TRBD1 on 6 matching bases. V gave up 2 bases and J gave up 1 base, with 8 bases separating them. Germline loops: CDR1 MRHNA, CDR2 SNTAGT. The CDR3 spans 14 residues. The CDR3 nucleotides read TGTGCCAGCAGTGACGACAGGCGCCAAGAGACCCAGTACTTC. This translates into CASSDDRRQETQYF.

V gene TRBV30 combines with J gene TRBJ2-7; D is unresolved. This CDR3 contains 12 residues. Trimming took 3 bases from V and 2 from J, leaving 8 bases between them. Germline CDR1 and CDR2: GTSNPN and SVGIG (reference sequence). CDR3 sequence reads: CAWSLLAYEQYF. CDR3 in DNA: TGTGCCTGGAGCCTACTGGCCTACGAGCAGTACTTC.

This sequence joins TRBV10-3 and TRBJ2-3; unclear D gene. CDR3 length: 14 residues. The germline V gene encodes CDR1 ENHRY and CDR2 SYGVKD. Trimming took off 6 bases at V and 0 bases at J, with 10 bases between the two ends. The CDR3 bases are TGTGCCATCAGAGGTGCCTTTAGCACAGATACGCAGTATTTT. It codes for CAIRGAFSTDTQYF.

Here the CDR3 reads CASSFENRPSYGYTF. CDR3 in DNA: TGTGCCAGCAGCTTTGAGAACAGACCGAGCTATGGCTACACCTTC. This rearrangement joins TRBV5-5 to TRBJ1-2, with D unresolved. The CDR3 has 15 amino acids. V was shortened by 2 bases and J by 4 bases, with 15 bases between the two germline ends. From germline, CDR1 is SGHKS and CDR2 YYEKEE (reference sequence). The entire variable domain, with the rest obtained from reference TRBV5-5 and TRBJ1-2, is as follows: DAGVTQSPTHLIKTRGQQVTLRCSPISGHKSVSWYQQVLGQGPQFIFQYYEKEERGRGNFPDRFSARQFPNYSSELNVNALLLGDSALYLCASSFENRPSYGYTFGSGTRLTVV.

A few counts support this clone. The same CDR3 is also encoded by other DNA sequences in this sample. This chain uses TRBV7-9 with TRBJ2-5; unclear D gene. This CDR3 is 11 amino acids long. Between the trimmed V and J ends, which lost 5 bases and 2 bases, there was a span of 3 bases. Germline V gives CDR1 SEHNR, CDR2 FQNEAQ (reference sequence). The CDR3 DNA reads TGTGCCAGCAGCCCGCAAGAGACCCAGTACTTC. Translated: CASSPQETQYF.

This rearrangement joins TRBV29-1 to TRBJ2-7; the D is unclear. The CDR3 consists of 14 residues. The germline CDR1 and CDR2 sequences are SQVTM and ANQGSEA. V shed 4 bases and J shed 0 bases, with 13 bases lying between them. CDR3 DNA: TGCAGCGTTGCAAGTCGGACCGGCTCCTACGAGCAGTACTTC. Protein sequence: CSVASRTGSYEQYF.

This rearrangement joins TRBV30 to TRBJ2-7, with 9 nucleotides matching TRBD1. The CDR3 totals 12 residues. Trimming took 7 bases from V and 5 from J; bases not matched to a gene: 6. Germline values: CDR1 GTSNPN, CDR2 SVGIG (reference sequence). CDR3 nucleotides: TGTGCCTCAGAGGGGGACAGGGACGAGCAGTACTTC. Translated: CASEGDRDEQYF.

The chain couples TRBV6-6 to TRBJ2-7; 7 bases map to TRBD2. V was pared by 6 bases and J by 5 bases, with 7 bases of the junction left unmatched. Germline V CDR1 and CDR2: MNHNY, SVGAGI (reference sequence). This CDR3 has 13 residues. CDR3 bases: TGTGCCAGCAGATCCGGGAGGCTCGACGAGCAGTACTTC. It is translated as CASRSGRLDEQYF.

The gene calls are TRBV2 and TRBJ1-6; possibly TRBD1 for D (6 bases). The CDR3 extends over 13 amino acids. V lost 11 bases and J lost 13, with 21 bases in between. Germline V lookup: CDR1 SNHLY, CDR2 FYNNEI. CDR3 amino acids: CACRQAFSSPLHF. The DNA for the CDR3 is TGTGCCTGCCGACAGGCATTCTCGAGTCCCCTCCACTTT.

The genes are TRBV25-1 and TRBJ2-3; weak D call: TRBD1 (6 bases). Germline V CDR1 and CDR2: MGHDK, SYGVNS. The CDR3 is 18 residues long. V was cut by 0 bases and J by 2 bases, with 18 bases left in between. The CDR3 loop is CASSEYGTIFGATDTQYF. For the CDR3, the DNA is TGTGCCAGCAGTGAATATGGGACAATATTTGGGGCCACAGATACGCAGTATTTT.

The rearrangement links TRBV5-1 to TRBJ2-2, with D perhaps TRBD1 (6 bases). Germline V gives CDR1 SGHRS, CDR2 YFSETQ. The CDR3 extends over 13 amino acids. V was shortened by 4 bases and J by 6 bases, with 10 bases between the two germline ends. CDR3 coding DNA: TGCGCCAGCAGCCCTACAGGGCCCGGGGAGCTGTTTTTT. Amino acid sequence: CASSPTGPGELFF.

The J gene is TRBJ2-1, the V gene TRBV6-5; TRBD2 might be the D (7 bases). The CDR3 has 16 residues. V was pared by 1 base and J by 9 bases, with 19 bases between. The germline gives CDR1 MNHEY, CDR2 SVGAGI. CDR3 sequence (DNA): TGTGCCAGCAGTTACTTCGGGGGCGGGAGATCGCTTGAGCAGTTCTTC. Protein sequence: CASSYFGGGRSLEQFF.

The chain uses TRBV27 and TRBJ2-2; TRBD1 is a possible D gene (5 bases). The CDR3 extends over 15 amino acids. Between the trimmed V and J ends, which lost 6 bases and 1 base, there was a span of 12 bases. Germline values: CDR1 MNHEY, CDR2 SMNVEV (reference sequence). CDR3 amino acids: CASSITTENTGELFF. The DNA of the CDR3 is TGTGCCAGCAGCATTACGACAGAGAACACCGGGGAGCTGTTTTTT.

The chain links TRBV28 to TRBJ1-2, with D hard to call. CDR3 size: 14 residues. The ends were cut back, 3 bases at V and 3 bases at J, with 11 bases in the middle. CDR1 MDHEN and CDR2 SYDVKM come from the germline V gene. CDR3: CASSLVPGDYGYTF. In DNA form, the CDR3 reads TGTGCCAGCAGTTTGGTCCCGGGAGACTATGGCTACACCTTC.

The chain is built from TRBV19 and TRBJ2-1; the D is unclear. The V and J ends lost 4 bases and 0 bases respectively, with 10 bases between them. The CDR3 loop spans 15 amino acids. Per the germline V gene, CDR1 is LNHDA and CDR2 is SQIVND (reference sequence). CDR3 in amino acids: CASSRLVSSYNEQFF. The CDR3 nucleotides read TGTGCCAGTAGTAGGCTCGTTAGCTCCTACAATGAGCAGTTCTTC.

The J gene is TRBJ1-5, the V gene TRBV9, with D unclear. V lost 0 bases and J lost 9, with 7 bases in between. CDR1 is SGDLS and CDR2 is YYNGEE in the germline V gene. The CDR3 spans 12 residues. For the CDR3, the DNA is TGTGCCAGCAGCGTAGACCGGGGGCCCCAGCATTTT. Residues: CASSVDRGPQHF.